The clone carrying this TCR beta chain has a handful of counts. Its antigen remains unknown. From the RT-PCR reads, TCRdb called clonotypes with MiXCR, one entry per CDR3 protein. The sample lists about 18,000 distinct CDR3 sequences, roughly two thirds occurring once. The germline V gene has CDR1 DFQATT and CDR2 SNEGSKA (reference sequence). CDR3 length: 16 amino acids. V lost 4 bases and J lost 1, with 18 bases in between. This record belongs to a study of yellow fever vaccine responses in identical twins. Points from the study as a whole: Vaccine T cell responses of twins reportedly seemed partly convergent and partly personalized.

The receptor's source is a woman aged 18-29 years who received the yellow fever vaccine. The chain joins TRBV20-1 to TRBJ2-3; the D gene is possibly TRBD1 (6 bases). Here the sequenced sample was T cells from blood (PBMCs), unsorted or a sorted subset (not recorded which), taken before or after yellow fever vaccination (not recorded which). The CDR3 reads CSATPTGMRGTDTQYF. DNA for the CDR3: TGCAGTGCTACCCCCACAGGGATGAGGGGCACAGATACGCAGTATTTT.